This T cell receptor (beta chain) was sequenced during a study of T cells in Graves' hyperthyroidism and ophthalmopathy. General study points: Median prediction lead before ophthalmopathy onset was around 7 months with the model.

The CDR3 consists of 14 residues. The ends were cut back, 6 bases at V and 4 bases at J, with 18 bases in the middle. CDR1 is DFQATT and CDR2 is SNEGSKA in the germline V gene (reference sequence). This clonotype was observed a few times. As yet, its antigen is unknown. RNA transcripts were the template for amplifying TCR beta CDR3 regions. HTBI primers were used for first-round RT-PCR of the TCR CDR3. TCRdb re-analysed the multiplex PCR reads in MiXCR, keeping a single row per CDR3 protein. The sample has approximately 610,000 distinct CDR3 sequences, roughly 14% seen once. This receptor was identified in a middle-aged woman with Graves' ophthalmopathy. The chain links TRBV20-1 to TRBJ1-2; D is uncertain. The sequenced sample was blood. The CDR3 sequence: CSAAALSDSYGYTF. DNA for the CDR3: TGCAGTGCGGCGGCTCTGAGCGATTCCTATGGCTACACCTTC.